This T cell receptor (beta chain) was identified during a study of breast tumors, draining lymph nodes, adjacent tissues. This clonotype was observed at least ten times. The CDR3 contains 14 residues. Germline V gene lookup returns CDR1 GTSNPN and CDR2 SVGIG (reference sequence). V was cut by 2 bases and J by 0 bases, with 11 bases left in between. TCRdb passed the multiplex PCR reads through MiXCR, listing each CDR3 protein once. The profile covers 180,000 or so distinct CDR3 sequences, with around 29% appearing a single time and around 4.4% taken by the ten largest. Samples came from axillary lymph nodes draining the breast cancer.

The chain uses TRBV30 and TRBJ2-7; D may match TRBD1 or TRBD2 (6 bases each). Sequenced input: axillary lymph node tissue. This receptor was identified in a female donor with breast cancer. Some clones in this sample may be carry-over from other donors' samples. The CDR3 coding sequence is TGTGCCTGGAGTAAGGGGGGCCTCTCCTACGAGCAGTACTTC. It translates to CAWSKGGLSYEQYF.